This T cell receptor (beta chain) came from a study of radiation and T cells in renal cell carcinoma. Sequencing was performed with immunoSEQ multiplex PCR; in TCRdb, only in-frame clones are kept and a portion is missing. This table has around 70,000 clones, roughly 82% appearing once. The V and J ends lost 10 bases and 0 bases respectively, with 13 bases between them. Germline lookup yields CDR1 LNHDA and CDR2 SQIVND (reference sequence). The length of the CDR3 is 14 residues. As to time point: blood 2 weeks post-SBRT. Documented treatment: 15 Gy SBRT to primary tumor, nephrectomy 4 weeks later. This receptor was obtained from a man aged 55 to 70 with renal cell carcinoma. This material consisted of blood, taken from a patient whose treatment included radiotherapy and nephrectomy. The J gene is TRBJ2-1, the V gene TRBV19; D is undetermined. CDR3 DNA: TGTGCCACTGGCGACCAAAGCTCCTACAATGAGCAGTTCTTC. This encodes CATGDQSSYNEQFF.